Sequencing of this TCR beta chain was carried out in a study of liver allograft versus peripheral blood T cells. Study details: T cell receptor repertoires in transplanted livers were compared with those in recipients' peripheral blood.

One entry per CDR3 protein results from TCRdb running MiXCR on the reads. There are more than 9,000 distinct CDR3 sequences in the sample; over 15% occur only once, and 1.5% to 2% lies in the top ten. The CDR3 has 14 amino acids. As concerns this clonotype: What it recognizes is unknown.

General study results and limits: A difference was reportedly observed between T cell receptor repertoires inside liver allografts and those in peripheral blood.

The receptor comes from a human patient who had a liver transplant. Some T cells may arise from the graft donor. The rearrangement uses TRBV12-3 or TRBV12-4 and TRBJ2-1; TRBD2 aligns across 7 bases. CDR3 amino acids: CSTLPGGRYNEQFF. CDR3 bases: TGTTCCACTCTACCGGGAGGCCGCTACAATGAGCAGTTCTTC.